This T cell receptor beta chain was identified during a study of early T cells in non-severe SARS-CoV-2 infection. Whole-study findings and limits: VDJdb-based annotation leaned toward anti-spike CD8 responses and missed private and CD4 specificities.

Researchers tagged individual cDNA molecules with unique molecular identifiers. Each CDR3 protein is one row after TCRdb ran MiXCR on the 5' RACE reads. The data show 50,000 or so distinct CDR3 sequences, about an eighth seen once. For this clonotype: Its antigen remains unidentified.

Looked up from germline, CDR1 is MNHEY and CDR2 is SVGAGI. The CDR3 is made up of 11 amino acids. The ends were cut back, 10 bases at V and 7 bases at J, with 13 bases in the middle. The chain uses TRBV6-5 and TRBJ1-1; D may be TRBD1 (5 bases). Sequencing was carried out using whole blood. The receptor's source is an adult who was a healthcare worker with PCR-confirmed SARS-CoV-2 infection or an uninfected control (not recorded which). CDR3 DNA: TGTGCCATCAAACAGGACGGTGAAGCTTTCTTT. This codes for CAIKQDGEAFF.